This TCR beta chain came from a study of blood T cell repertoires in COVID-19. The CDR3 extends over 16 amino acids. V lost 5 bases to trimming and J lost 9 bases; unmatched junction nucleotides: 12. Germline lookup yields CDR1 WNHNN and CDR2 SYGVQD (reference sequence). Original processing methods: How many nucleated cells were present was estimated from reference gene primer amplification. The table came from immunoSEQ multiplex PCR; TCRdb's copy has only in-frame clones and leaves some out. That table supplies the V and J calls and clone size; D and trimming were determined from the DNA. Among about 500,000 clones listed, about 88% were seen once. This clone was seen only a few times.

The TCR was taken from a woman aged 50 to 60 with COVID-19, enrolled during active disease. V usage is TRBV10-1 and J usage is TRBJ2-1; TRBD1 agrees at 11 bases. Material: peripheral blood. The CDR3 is CASSYLRDRGLGEQFF. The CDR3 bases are TGCGCCAGCAGTTACCTCCGGGACAGGGGGTTGGGTGAGCAGTTCTTC.